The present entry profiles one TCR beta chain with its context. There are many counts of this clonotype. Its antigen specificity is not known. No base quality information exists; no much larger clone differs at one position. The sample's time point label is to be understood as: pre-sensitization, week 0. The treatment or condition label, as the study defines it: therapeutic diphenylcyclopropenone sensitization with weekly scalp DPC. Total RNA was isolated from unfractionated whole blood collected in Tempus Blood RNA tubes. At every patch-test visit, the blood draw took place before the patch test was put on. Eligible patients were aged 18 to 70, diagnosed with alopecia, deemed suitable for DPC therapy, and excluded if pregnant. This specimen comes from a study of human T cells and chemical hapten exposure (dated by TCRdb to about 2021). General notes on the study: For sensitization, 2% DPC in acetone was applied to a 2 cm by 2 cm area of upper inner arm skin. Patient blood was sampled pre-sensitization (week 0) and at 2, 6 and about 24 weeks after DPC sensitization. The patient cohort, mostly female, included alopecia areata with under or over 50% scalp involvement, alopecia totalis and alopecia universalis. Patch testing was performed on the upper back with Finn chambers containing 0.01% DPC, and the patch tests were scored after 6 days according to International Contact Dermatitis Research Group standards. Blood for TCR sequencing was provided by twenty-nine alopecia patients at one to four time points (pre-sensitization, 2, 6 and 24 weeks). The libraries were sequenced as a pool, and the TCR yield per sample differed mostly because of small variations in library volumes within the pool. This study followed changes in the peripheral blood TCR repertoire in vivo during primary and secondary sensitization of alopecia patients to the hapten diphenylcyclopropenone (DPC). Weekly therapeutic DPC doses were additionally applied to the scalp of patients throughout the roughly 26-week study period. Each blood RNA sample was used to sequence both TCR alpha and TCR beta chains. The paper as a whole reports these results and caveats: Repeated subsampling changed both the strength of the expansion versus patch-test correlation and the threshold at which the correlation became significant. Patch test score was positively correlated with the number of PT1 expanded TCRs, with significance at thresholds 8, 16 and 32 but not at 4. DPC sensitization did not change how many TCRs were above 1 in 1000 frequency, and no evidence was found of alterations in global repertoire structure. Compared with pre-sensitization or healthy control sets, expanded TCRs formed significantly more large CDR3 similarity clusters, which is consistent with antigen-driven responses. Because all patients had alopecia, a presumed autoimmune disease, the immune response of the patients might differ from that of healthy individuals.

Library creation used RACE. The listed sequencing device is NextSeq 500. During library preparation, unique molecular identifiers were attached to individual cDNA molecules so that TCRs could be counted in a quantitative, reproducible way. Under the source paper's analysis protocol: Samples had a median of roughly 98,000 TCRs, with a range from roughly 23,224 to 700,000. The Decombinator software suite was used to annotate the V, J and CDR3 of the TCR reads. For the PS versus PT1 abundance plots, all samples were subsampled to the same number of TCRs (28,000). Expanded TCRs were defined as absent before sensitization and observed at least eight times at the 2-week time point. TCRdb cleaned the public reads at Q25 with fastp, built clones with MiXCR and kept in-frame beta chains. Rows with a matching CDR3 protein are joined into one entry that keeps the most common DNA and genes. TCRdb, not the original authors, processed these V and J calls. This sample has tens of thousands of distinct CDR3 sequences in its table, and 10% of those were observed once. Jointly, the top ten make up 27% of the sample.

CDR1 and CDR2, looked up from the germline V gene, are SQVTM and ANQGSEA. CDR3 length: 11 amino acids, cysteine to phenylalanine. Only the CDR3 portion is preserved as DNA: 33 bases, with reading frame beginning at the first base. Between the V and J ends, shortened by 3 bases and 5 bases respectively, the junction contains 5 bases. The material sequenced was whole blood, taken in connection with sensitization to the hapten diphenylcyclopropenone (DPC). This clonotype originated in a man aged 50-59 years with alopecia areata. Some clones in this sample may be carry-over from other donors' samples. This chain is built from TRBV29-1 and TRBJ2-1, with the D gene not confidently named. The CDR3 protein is CSVEGNNEQFF. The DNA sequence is TGCAGCGTTGAGGGTAACAATGAGCAGTTCTTC.